The 2 T cell receptor beta chains below come from one sample, sequenced in a study of blood T cell repertoires in COVID-19. The method was immunoSEQ multiplex PCR; TCRdb's version includes in-frame clones alone and lacks a portion of them. The data hold roughly 160,000 clones, with about 88% observed a single time. The sequencing input was peripheral blood. Receptors originate from a man aged 55 to 70 with COVID-19, enrolled during active disease.

As regards this clone: One end of the junction fails to match germline, which may point to a read error. This chain joins TRBV28 and TRBJ1-6, with 9 bases that match TRBD1. The CDR3 has 16 amino acids. Germline V gene sequence: CDR1 MDHEN, CDR2 SYDVKM. CDR3 sequence reads: CASSYPGQGYNSPLHF. In DNA form, the CDR3 reads TGTGCCAGCAGTTATCCGGGACAGGGATATAACTCACCCCTCCACTTT.

This sequence joins TRBV27 and TRBJ1-1, with D maybe TRBD1 (5 bases). CDR3 length: 13 amino acids. Germline V gene data show CDR1 as MNHEY and CDR2 as SMNVEV (reference sequence). Trimming cost V 7 bases and J 1 base, with 10 bases left between them. The DNA for the CDR3 is TGTGCCAGCATGGGGCACTCGAACACTGAAGCTTTCTTT. It is translated as CASMGHSNTEAFF.